The next 21 T cell receptor beta chains were all read from a single sample in a study of blood T cells in healthy people across ages. Sample-barcoded 5' priming and a J-beta primer mix drove a second PCR of about 6 to 12 cycles. Each CDR3 protein gets one entry after TCRdb re-called the 5' RACE reads with MiXCR. The sample yields approximately 780,000 distinct CDR3 sequences, roughly 26% seen once. The data were also submitted as part of a second study, on T cells of mothers and their children.

Sample: blood. All receptors derive from a boy aged 5 to 17 in good health.

This chain joins TRBV7-9 and TRBJ1-1; D unclear. CDR1 and CDR2 from the germline V gene are SEHNR and FQNEAQ (reference sequence). This CDR3 region has 14 residues. The V and J ends lost 5 bases and 1 base respectively, with 11 bases between them. CDR3: CASSLRRENTEAFF. CDR3 nucleotides: TGTGCCAGCAGCCTGAGGCGGGAGAACACTGAAGCTTTCTTT.

Concerning this clonotype: The CDR3 does not close with the conserved phenylalanine or tryptophan, likely indicating a read error. This chain links TRBV7-3 with TRBJ2-7; no clear D. The V gene's germline CDR1 is SGHTA and CDR2 FQGTGA. The length of the CDR3 is 13 residues. With 8 bases removed from V and 3 bases from J, the gap between germline ends came to 14 bases. CDR3: CASGPHDGYEQYS. CDR3 in DNA: TGTGCCAGCGGTCCCCACGACGGCTACGAGCAGTACTCC.

J is TRBJ1-1 and V is TRBV7-8; D is unclear. V was clipped by 2 bases and J by 2 bases, with 6 bases between them. Germline V lookup: CDR1 SGHVS, CDR2 FQNEAQ. CDR3 length: 13 residues. CDR3 in amino acids: CASSLNSNTEAFF. The CDR3 DNA reads as TGTGCCAGCAGCTTAAACAGTAACACTGAAGCTTTCTTT.

A few counts support this clonotype. The rearrangement uses TRBV29-1 and TRBJ1-2; D is possibly TRBD1 (5 bases). Germline lookup yields CDR1 SQVTM and CDR2 ANQGSEA. V was shortened by 5 bases and J by 5 bases, with 12 bases between the two germline ends. The CDR3 is 12 residues long. DNA of the CDR3: TGCAGCGTTATCACTGGGGGGTATGGCTACACCTTC. It is translated as CSVITGGYGYTF.

This clonotype has a handful of counts. The chain carries TRBV4-2 and TRBJ2-7, with 8 bases aligning to TRBD2. The CDR3 is made up of 14 amino acids. From germline, CDR1 is LGHNA and CDR2 YNFKEQ. J lost 6 bases, V lost 3 bases, and 7 bases had no gene match. This CDR3 reads CASSQGLDSSEQYF. DNA of the CDR3: TGTGCCAGCAGCCAGGGACTAGATTCTAGCGAGCAGTACTTC.

CDR3 protein: CSVASDRETDTQYF. CDR3 bases: TGCAGCGTGGCGTCCGACAGGGAGACAGATACGCAGTATTTT. The rearrangement joins TRBV29-1 to TRBJ2-3, with 7 bases aligning to TRBD1. Germline V gene sequence: CDR1 SQVTM, CDR2 ANQGSEA. This CDR3 is 14 amino acids long. J lost 3 bases, V lost 6 bases, and 9 bases had no gene match.

The chain recombines TRBV2 with TRBJ2-7; the match to TRBD2 covers 10 bases. This CDR3 region has 14 residues. Trimming cost V 8 bases and J 2 bases; bases outside gene matches: 6. CDR1 is SNHLY and CDR2 is FYNNEI in the germline V gene. The CDR3 nucleotides are TGTGCCAGCGCATTAGCGGGGGGTCCCTACGAGCAGTACTTC. Translation gives CASALAGGPYEQYF.

This clonotype was recorded a few times. This chain links TRBV12-3 or TRBV12-4 with TRBJ1-2, with 9 bases identical to TRBD1. Trimming at V came to 4 bases and at J to 7 bases, leaving 10 bases not matched to a gene. The CDR3 spans 15 residues. The DNA of the CDR3 is TGTGCCAGCAGTTCAAGGGAAAAACAGGGGGCTGGCTACACCTTC. Encoded protein: CASSSREKQGAGYTF.

This clonotype was counted a few times. V is TRBV7-9 and J is TRBJ1-2; tentatively, D is TRBD1 (5 bases). From germline, CDR1 is SEHNR and CDR2 FQNEAQ (reference sequence). The CDR3 is 13 residues long. Between the trimmed V and J ends, which lost 6 bases and 4 bases, there was a span of 12 bases. CDR3 DNA: TGTGCCAGCAGTGGGGGGACGGGCTATGGCTACACCTTC. It translates to CASSGGTGYGYTF.

There are a few counts of this clonotype. V and J are TRBV6-5 and TRBJ2-5, with 9 nucleotides matching TRBD2. The CDR3 contains 16 residues. Germline lookup yields CDR1 MNHEY and CDR2 SVGAGI. The J segment lost 5 bases and the V segment lost 0 bases, leaving 7 bases of the junction unmatched. CDR3 in amino acids: CASSYSGLAMGETQYF. As DNA, the CDR3 is TGTGCCAGCAGTTACTCCGGACTAGCGATGGGGGAGACCCAGTACTTC.

The rearrangement joins TRBV7-3 to TRBJ2-3; 9 nucleotides line up with TRBD2. The junction had 7 bases not matched to a gene; V was cut back by 5 bases and J by 1 base. Germline V gene sequence: CDR1 SGHTA, CDR2 FQGTGA. The CDR3 covers 16 residues. CDR3 DNA sequence: TGTGCCAGCAGCCCACTGGGACTAGCCCGCACAGATACGCAGTATTTT. Translation gives CASSPLGLARTDTQYF.

Note on this clonotype: The junction differs from germline at one of its ends, possibly a read error. The V call is TRBV5-1, the J call TRBJ2-2; TRBD2 is a possible D gene (6 bases). CDR3 size: 14 residues. Germline loops: CDR1 SGHRS, CDR2 YFSETQ. The CDR3 spells CASSLRGGTRELFF. DNA for the CDR3: TGCGCCAGCAGCTTAAGGGGAGGCACCAGGGAGCTGTTTTTT.

The chain uses TRBV28 and TRBJ2-3; 7 bases align to TRBD1. Germline loops: CDR1 MDHEN, CDR2 SYDVKM. Trimming cost V 5 bases and J 6 bases; bases outside gene matches: 11. The CDR3 loop spans 15 amino acids. This chain's CDR3 is CASSLGGQGVDTQYF. CDR3 in DNA: TGTGCCAGCAGTCTCGGTGGTCAGGGGGTGGATACGCAGTATTTT. The full variable domain, with the rest looked up from reference TRBV28 and TRBJ2-3, is DVKVTQSSRYLVKRTGEKVFLECVQDMDHENMFWYRQDPGLGLRLIYFSYDVKMKEKGDIPEGYSVSREKKERFSLILESASTNQTSMYLCASSLGGQGVDTQYFGPGTRLTVL.

This clonotype was observed a few times. The chain combines TRBV6-5 with TRBJ2-5; the D gene could be TRBD1 or TRBD2 (7 bases each). Germline assignment: CDR1 MNHEY and CDR2 SVGAGI. V dropped 6 bases and J dropped 9 bases, with 20 bases sitting between them. The CDR3 loop spans 14 amino acids. The CDR3 nucleotides are TGTGCCAGCAGCCTGGACAGGACTAGATATTCCCAGTACTTC. Residues: CASSLDRTRYSQYF.

This clonotype has just a few counts. DNA for the CDR3: TGTGCCAGCTCACCACGCGAGGCCGAAAACATTCAGTACTTC. It yields the protein CASSPREAENIQYF. The V gene is TRBV18, the J gene TRBJ2-4, with no clear D. Germline V gives CDR1 KGHSH, CDR2 LQKENI. The CDR3 is 14 residues long. The V end was cut by 1 base, the J end by 5 bases, with 9 bases between.

CDR3 DNA sequence: TGCAGTGCTCCGACAGATGGGTTGGTTTTCACCTTC. Protein: CSAPTDGLVFTF. V and J are TRBV20-1 and TRBJ1-2; possibly TRBD1 for D (5 bases). The germline gives CDR1 DFQATT, CDR2 SNEGSKA (reference sequence). The CDR3 length is 12 residues. Between the trimmed V and J ends, which lost 5 bases and 13 bases, there was a span of 20 bases.

The chain employs TRBV2 and TRBJ1-3; D gene uncertain. V lost 8 bases and J lost 0, with 5 bases in between. Per the germline V gene, CDR1 is SNHLY and CDR2 is FYNNEI. The CDR3 consists of 12 residues. CDR3 sequence: CASRRSGNTIYF. CDR3 coding DNA: TGTGCCAGCCGTCGCTCTGGAAACACCATATATTTT.

This clonotype was observed a handful of times. The genes are TRBV6-5 and TRBJ2-7; D is tentatively TRBD1 or TRBD2 (6 bases each). The CDR3 totals 14 residues. CDR1 and CDR2 (germline): MNHEY, SVGAGI. With 6 bases removed from V and 2 bases from J, the gap between germline ends came to 14 bases. The CDR3 bases are TGTGCCAGCAGCTCACGGGGGCTCGCCTACGAGCAGTACTTC. Protein: CASSSRGLAYEQYF.

This clonotype occurred a few times. The chain recombines TRBV2 with TRBJ1-2, with 8 bases lining up with TRBD1. Germline CDR1 reads SNHLY; CDR2 reads FYNNEI. Unmatched junction bases numbered 10, after V lost 5 bases and J lost 8 bases. The CDR3 totals 14 residues. CDR3 loop: CASSLIQGAGGYTF. The CDR3 DNA follows: TGTGCCAGCAGTCTTATTCAGGGGGCAGGCGGCTACACCTTC.

This clonotype has more than one count but fewer than ten. The rearrangement links TRBV10-3 to TRBJ2-5, with TRBD1 as a possible D gene (6 bases). The germline gives CDR1 ENHRY, CDR2 SYGVKD. Trimming removed 5 bases at V and 0 bases at J, with 13 bases between. The length of the CDR3 is 15 residues. For the CDR3, the DNA is TGTGCCATCAGTTCACAGGGACGGAACCAAGAGACCCAGTACTTC. Translation: CAISSQGRNQETQYF.

This chain connects TRBV6-6 to TRBJ2-3; D uncertain. V shed 2 bases and J shed 4 bases, with 4 bases lying between them. Germline V gene lookup returns CDR1 MNHNY and CDR2 SVGAGI (reference sequence). The CDR3 totals 12 residues. CDR3 coding DNA: TGTGCCAGCAGTTACCAACCAGATACGCAGTATTTT. Translating it yields CASSYQPDTQYF.